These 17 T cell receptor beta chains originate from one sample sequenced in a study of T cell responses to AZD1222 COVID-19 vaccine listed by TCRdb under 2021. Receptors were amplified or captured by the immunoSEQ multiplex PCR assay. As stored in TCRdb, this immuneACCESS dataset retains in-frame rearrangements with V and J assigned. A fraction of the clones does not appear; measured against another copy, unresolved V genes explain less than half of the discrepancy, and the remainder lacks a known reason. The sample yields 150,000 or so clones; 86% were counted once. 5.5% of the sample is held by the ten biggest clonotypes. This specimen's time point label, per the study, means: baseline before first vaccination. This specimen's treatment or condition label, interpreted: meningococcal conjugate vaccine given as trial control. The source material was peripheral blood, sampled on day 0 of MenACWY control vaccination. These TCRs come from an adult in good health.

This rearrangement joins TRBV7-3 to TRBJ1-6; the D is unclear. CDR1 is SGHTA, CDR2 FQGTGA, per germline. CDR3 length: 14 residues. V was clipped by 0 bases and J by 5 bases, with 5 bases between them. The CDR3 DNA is TGTGCCAGCAGCTTAACAGAAAATAATTCACCCCTCCACTTT. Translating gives CASSLTENNSPLHF.

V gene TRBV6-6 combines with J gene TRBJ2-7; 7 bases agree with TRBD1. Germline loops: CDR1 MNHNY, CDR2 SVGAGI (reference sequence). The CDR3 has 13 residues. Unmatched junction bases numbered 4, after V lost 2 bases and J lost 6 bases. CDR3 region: CASSYRGRLEQYF. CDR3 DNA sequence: TGTGCCAGCAGTTACAGGGGGCGCCTCGAGCAGTACTTC.

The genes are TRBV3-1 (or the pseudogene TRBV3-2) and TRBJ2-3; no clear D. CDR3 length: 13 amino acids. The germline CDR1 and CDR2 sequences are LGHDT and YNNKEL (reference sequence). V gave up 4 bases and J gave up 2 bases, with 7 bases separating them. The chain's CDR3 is CASSLEDTDTQYF. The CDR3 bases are TGTGCCAGCAGCCTAGAGGACACAGATACGCAGTATTTT.

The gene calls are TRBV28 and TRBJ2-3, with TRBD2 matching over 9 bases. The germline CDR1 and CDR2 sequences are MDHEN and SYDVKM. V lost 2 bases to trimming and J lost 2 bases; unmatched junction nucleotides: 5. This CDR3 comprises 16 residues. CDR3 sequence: CASSLAGGGYTDTQYF. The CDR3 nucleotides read TGTGCCAGCAGTTTAGCGGGAGGGGGTTACACAGATACGCAGTATTTT.

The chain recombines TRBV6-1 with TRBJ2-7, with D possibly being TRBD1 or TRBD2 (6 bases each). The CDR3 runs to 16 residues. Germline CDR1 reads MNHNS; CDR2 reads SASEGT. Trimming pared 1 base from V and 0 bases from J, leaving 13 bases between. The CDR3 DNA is TGTGCCAGCAGTGAAGGGGGGGCAGGGGTCTCCTACGAGCAGTACGTC. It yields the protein CASSEGGAGVSYEQYV.

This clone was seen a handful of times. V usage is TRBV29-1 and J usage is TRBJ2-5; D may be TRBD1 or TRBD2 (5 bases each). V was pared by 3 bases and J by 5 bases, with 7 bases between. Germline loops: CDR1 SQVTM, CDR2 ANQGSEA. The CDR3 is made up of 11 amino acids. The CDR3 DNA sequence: TGCAGCGTTGAGAGGGGTGAGACCCAGTACTTC. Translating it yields CSVERGETQYF.

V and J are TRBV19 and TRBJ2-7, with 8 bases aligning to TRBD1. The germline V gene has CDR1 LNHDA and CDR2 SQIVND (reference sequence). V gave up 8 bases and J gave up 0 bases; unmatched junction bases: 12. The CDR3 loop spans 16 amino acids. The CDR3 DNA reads TGTGCCAGTGGCCGGGACAGGATTTTTAGCTCCTACGAGCAGTACGTC. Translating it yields CASGRDRIFSSYEQYV.

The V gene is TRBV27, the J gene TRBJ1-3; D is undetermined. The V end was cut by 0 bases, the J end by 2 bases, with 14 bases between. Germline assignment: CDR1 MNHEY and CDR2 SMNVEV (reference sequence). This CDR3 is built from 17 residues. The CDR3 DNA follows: TGTGCCAGCAGTTTATCGGTACCGGGGATCACTGGAAACACCATATATTTT. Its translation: CASSLSVPGITGNTIYF.

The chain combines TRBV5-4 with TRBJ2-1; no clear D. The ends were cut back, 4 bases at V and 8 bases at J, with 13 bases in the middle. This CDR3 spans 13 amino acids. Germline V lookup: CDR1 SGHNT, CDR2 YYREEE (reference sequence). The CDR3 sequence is CASSRRDGDEQFF. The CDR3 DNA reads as TGTGCCAGCAGCCGCAGAGACGGAGATGAGCAGTTCTTC. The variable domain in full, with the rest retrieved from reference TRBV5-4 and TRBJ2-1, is ETGVTQSPTHLIKTRGQQVTLRCSSQSGHNTVSWYQQALGQGPQFIFQYYREEENGRGNFPPRFSGLQFPNYSSELNVNALELDDSALYLCASSRRDGDEQFFGPGTRLTVL.

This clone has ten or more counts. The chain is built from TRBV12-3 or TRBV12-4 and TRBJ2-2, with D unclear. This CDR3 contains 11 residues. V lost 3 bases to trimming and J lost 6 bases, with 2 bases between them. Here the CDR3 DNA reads TGTGCCAGCAGTTTTGCCGGGGAGCTGTTTTTT. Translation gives CASSFAGELFF.

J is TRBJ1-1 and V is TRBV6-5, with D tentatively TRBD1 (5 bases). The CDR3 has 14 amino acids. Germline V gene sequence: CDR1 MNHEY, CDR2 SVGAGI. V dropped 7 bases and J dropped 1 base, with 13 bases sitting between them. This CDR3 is CASTNPRGNTEAFF. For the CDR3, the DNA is TGTGCCAGCACTAACCCTAGGGGGAACACTGAAGCTTTCTTT.

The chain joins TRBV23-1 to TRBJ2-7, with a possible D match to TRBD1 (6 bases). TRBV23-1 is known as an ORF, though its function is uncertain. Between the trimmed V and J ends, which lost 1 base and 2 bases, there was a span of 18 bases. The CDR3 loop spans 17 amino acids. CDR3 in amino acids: CASSQFPRGSQTYEQYV. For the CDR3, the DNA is TGCGCCAGCAGTCAATTCCCCAGGGGCAGCCAGACCTACGAGCAGTACGTC.

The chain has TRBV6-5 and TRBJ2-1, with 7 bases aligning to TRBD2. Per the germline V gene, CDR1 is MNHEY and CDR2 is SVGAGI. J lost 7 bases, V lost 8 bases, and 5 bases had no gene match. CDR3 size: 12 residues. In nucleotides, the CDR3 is TGTGCCAGCGCCTTCGGGAGGAATGAGCAGTTCTTC. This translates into CASAFGRNEQFF.

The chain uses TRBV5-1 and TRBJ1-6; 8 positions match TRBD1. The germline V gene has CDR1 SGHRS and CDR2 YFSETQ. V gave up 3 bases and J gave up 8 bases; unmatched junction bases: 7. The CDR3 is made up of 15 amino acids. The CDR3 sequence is CASSSGQGDDSPLHF. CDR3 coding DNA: TGCGCCAGCAGCTCCGGACAGGGCGATGATTCACCCCTCCACTTT.

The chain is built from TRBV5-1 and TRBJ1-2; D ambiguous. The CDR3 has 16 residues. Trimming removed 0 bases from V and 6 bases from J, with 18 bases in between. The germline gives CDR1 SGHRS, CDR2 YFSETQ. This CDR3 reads CASSLARVGIADGYTF. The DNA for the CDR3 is TGCGCCAGCAGCTTGGCCCGGGTGGGTATTGCGGATGGCTACACCTTC.

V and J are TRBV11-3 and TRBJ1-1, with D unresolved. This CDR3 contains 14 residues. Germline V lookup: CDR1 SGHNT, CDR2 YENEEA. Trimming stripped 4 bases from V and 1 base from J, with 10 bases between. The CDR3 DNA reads TGTGCCAGCAGCTCGGTTACGGGGAACACTGAAGCTTTCTTT. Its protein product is CASSSVTGNTEAFF. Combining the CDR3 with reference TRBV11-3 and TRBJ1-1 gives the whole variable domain EAGVVQSPRYKIIEKKQPVAFWCNPISGHNTLYWYLQNLGQGPELLIRYENEEAVDDSQLPKDRFSAERLKGVDSTLKIQPAELGDSAVYLCASSSVTGNTEAFFGQGTRLTVV.

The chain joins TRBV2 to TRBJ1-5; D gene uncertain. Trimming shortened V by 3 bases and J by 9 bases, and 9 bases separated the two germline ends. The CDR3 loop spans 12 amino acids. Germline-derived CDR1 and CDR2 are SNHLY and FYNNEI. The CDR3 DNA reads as TGTGCCAGCAGTGAGTCCGACGGGCCCCAGCATTTT. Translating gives CASSESDGPQHF. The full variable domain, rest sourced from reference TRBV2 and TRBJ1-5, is EPEVTQTPSHQVTQMGQEVILRCVPISNHLYFYWYRQILGQKVEFLVSFYNNEISEKSEIFDDQFSVERPDGSNFTLKIRSTKLEDSAMYFCASSESDGPQHFGDGTRLSIL.